This T cell receptor (beta chain) was recovered during a study of human T cells and chemical hapten exposure. Points from the study as a whole: Compared with pre-sensitization or healthy control sets, expanded TCRs clustered more.

Time point given: patch test 1, 2 weeks after DPC sensitization. Treatment meaning: therapeutic diphenylcyclopropenone sensitization with weekly scalp DPC. Details on this clonotype: Antigen specificity is unknown.

Germline assignment: CDR1 MGHDK and CDR2 SYGVNS. The CDR3 covers 14 residues. The V end lost 4 bases, the J end lost 5 bases, and 14 bases lay between the germline ends. MiXCR was run by TCRdb on the RACE reads, yielding one entry per CDR3 protein. Of approximately 90,000 distinct CDR3 sequences listed, 8% to 11% are singletons. V is TRBV25-1 and J is TRBJ1-1; no definite D call. This material consisted of whole blood, taken in connection with sensitization to the hapten diphenylcyclopropenone (DPC). The TCR was taken from a man aged 40-50 years with alopecia areata. Some clones in this sample may be carry-over from other donors' samples. The CDR3 protein is CASSGVGGRTEAFF. Written as DNA, the CDR3 is TGTGCCAGCAGTGGAGTGGGCGGCAGAACTGAAGCTTTCTTT.